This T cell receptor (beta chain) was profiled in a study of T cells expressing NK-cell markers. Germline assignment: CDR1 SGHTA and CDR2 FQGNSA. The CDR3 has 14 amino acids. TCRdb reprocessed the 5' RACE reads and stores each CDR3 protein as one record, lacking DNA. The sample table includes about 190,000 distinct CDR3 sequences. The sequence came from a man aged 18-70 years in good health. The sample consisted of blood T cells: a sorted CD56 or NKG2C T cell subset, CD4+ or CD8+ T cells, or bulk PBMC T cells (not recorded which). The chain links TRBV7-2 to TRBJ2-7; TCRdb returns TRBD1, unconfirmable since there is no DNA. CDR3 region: CASSPRDTSYEQYF.